This T cell receptor beta chain was observed in a study of technical replicates of blood from a few donors. Sequencing was performed with immunoSEQ multiplex PCR; in TCRdb, only in-frame clones are kept and a portion is missing. The table shows tens of thousands of clones, with 90% to 95% occurring only once. This clonotype was obtained from a human donor in good health. The specimen sequenced was T cells isolated from PBMCs.

The CDR3 loop reads CASSTGGAYEQYF. The CDR3 bases are TGTGCCAGCAGCACAGGGGGCGCCTACGAGCAGTACTTC. This sequence joins TRBV25-1 and TRBJ2-7, with 9 bases identical to TRBD1. CDR1 MGHDK and CDR2 SYGVNS come from the germline V gene. The J segment lost 2 bases and the V segment lost 6 bases, leaving 2 bases of the junction unmatched. This CDR3 spans 13 amino acids.